This entry is about one TCR beta chain. Its recognized antigen is unknown. Base qualities were left out, and no much larger clone turns up one base away. Libraries came from 5' RACE. TCRdb shows the sequencer as Illumina HiSeq 2500. A second PCR of about 7 to 12 cycles was run with a J-beta primer mix and a sample-barcoded 5' primer. Each TCR beta cDNA molecule received a unique molecular identifier from a template-switch 5' adaptor carrying 12 random nucleotides. Each sample yielded at least 3 million CDR3-containing paired-end reads. First-strand cDNA synthesis was performed from all RNA using the Mint cDNA synthesis kit, with priming by a TRBC-specific oligonucleotide. Following uracil-DNA glycosylase treatment, a first 18-cycle PCR with universal primers M1SS and BC2_uni_R was performed on all cDNA. The paper's processing steps were these. For normalization, 1 million high-quality reads, each with a distinct molecular identifier, were randomly selected from each sample. Instead of being binned into consensus sequences, reads that shared molecular identifiers were thrown out. MiTCR, run with a Q25 quality threshold and the strictest error-elimination algorithm, handled CDR3 identification, clonotype clustering and error correction. A nonparametric unseen species model with Euler transformation was used to estimate a lower bound on total TCR beta diversity. TCRdb cleaned the public reads at Q25 with fastp, built clones with MiXCR and kept in-frame beta chains. A single entry per CDR3 protein holds the most common genes and DNA from its merged rows. None of the V and J calls come from the authors' own analysis; TCRdb made them. Across this sample there are some 800,000 distinct CDR3 sequences, with under 45% seen only once. The ten largest account for about a fifth of the sample.

Donors were about 36 systemically healthy Caucasian individuals from Russia aged 6 to 90 years. Roughly 11 milliliters of peripheral blood were drawn from each donor into EDTA-treated Vacutainer tubes. PBMCs were isolated by Ficoll-Paque density-gradient centrifugation, with at least 7 million obtained per sample. Total RNA was extracted from PBMCs with Trizol reagent, with at least 6 micrograms obtained per sample. For every donor, flow cytometry on a PBMC aliquot measured the percentage of naive CD45RAhigh/CD27high T cells. The data belong to a study of blood T cells in healthy people across ages (dated by TCRdb to the mid-2010s). Broadly, across the study: In model experiments, roughly one uniquely barcoded TCR beta cDNA molecule per two T cells was captured by template switching. The donors were divided into four age groups: young (average around 16 years), middle-aged (about 40), aged (around 59) and long-lived (more than 75). Using deep sequencing normalized with unique cDNA molecular identifiers, the study measured how TCR beta repertoire diversity changes with age. Donors of different ages were randomly distributed across sequencing lanes to avoid experimental bias. The study analyzed two additional independent replicas of 1 million unique cDNA reads from the same blood draw for two donors, one aged 18 to 30 and one aged 80 or older. Here is what the overall study found, with its caveats: Donor CMV infection status was unknown, potentially confounding age-related changes in expanded clonotypes. Compared with the aged group, the long-lived group had more naive CD4+ T cells, fewer expanded clones and increased TCR diversity, a pattern suggesting age selection. Since profiling was done on bulk unsorted PBMCs, naive and antigen-experienced compartments could not be conclusively compared. Total diversity estimates from one million sequenced T cells were considered lower bounds and underestimates. Observed TCR beta diversity per million T cells fell roughly linearly with age, and a significant reduction was already apparent by age about 43. Observed TCR beta diversity correlated strongly with the percentage of naive T cells measured by flow cytometry.

From the germline V gene, CDR1 is SGHTA and CDR2 is FQGNSA. The CDR3 runs 12 amino acids, cysteine and phenylalanine included. Of all the DNA, just the CDR3 is kept, 36 bases in frame from base 1. V and J are truncated by 5 bases and 5 bases respectively, leaving an intervening sequence of 10 bases. The TCR was taken from a man in his 60s in good health. The chain couples TRBV7-2 to TRBJ2-7; the D gene assignment is ambiguous. Sequenced sample: blood. The CDR3 has the sequence CASSTRGHEQYF. The sequence in DNA is TGTGCCAGCAGCACCCGAGGCCACGAGCAGTACTTC.